The 9 T cell receptor beta chains below come from one sample, sequenced in a study of shared clonotypes between healthy human individuals. TCRdb's table, derived via immunoSEQ multiplex PCR, lists solely in-frame clones and lacks some. The sample records a few hundred thousand clones, 87% being singletons. The material sequenced was memory CD8+ T cells sorted from blood. The subset: CD45RO+ cells pooled with CCR7-negative TemRA cells. These receptors all come from a young man in good health.

CDR3 bases: TGTGCCAGCAGCTTATTCAAAGCGCCTTTGACCTACGAGCAGTACTTC. Protein product: CASSLFKAPLTYEQYF. This chain connects TRBV7-9 to TRBJ2-7; no clear D. Trimming stripped 2 bases from V and 2 bases from J, with 16 bases between. From germline, CDR1 is SEHNR and CDR2 FQNEAQ (reference sequence). This CDR3 has 16 residues.

The V call is TRBV25-1, the J call TRBJ2-7, with 7 bases identical to TRBD2. The germline CDR1 and CDR2 sequences are MGHDK and SYGVNS. There are 16 residues in the CDR3. Losses at the gene ends were 1 base for V and 6 bases for J; bases not matched to a gene: 12. The CDR3 protein is CASSEFAGELVSEQYF. The CDR3 DNA sequence: TGTGCCAGCAGTGAATTTGCGGGGGAGTTGGTGAGCGAGCAGTACTTC.

The genes are TRBV6-5 and TRBJ1-1; D is possibly TRBD1 (5 bases). The ends were cut back, 6 bases at V and 6 bases at J, with 11 bases in the middle. The CDR3 has 12 amino acids. Germline CDR1 and CDR2: MNHEY and SVGAGI. CDR3 residues: CASSGGGAEAFF. CDR3 nucleotides: TGTGCCAGCAGCGGGGGAGGAGCTGAAGCTTTCTTT.

The chain recombines TRBV7-2 with TRBJ2-7; tentatively, D is TRBD2 (5 bases). Germline CDR1 reads SGHTA; CDR2 reads FQGNSA. The CDR3 loop spans 13 amino acids. V was cut by 5 bases and J by 1 base, with 9 bases left in between. The CDR3 DNA reads as TGTGCCAGCAGCGGCAGCGGATCCTACGAGCAGTACTTC. Protein sequence: CASSGSGSYEQYF.

This clone was seen more than once but under ten times. The chain joins TRBV5-1 to TRBJ2-7, with no clear D. CDR1 and CDR2 from the germline V gene are SGHRS and YFSETQ. The CDR3 has 14 amino acids. V was cut by 0 bases and J by 2 bases, with 9 bases left in between. DNA of the CDR3: TGCGCCAGCAGCTTGGAAGGGAAGACCTACGAGCAGTACTTC. Its protein product is CASSLEGKTYEQYF.

The chain combines TRBV21-1 with TRBJ2-7; TRBD1 is the table's D call and was not checked against the DNA. TRBV21-1 has pseudogene status. The CDR3 is 14 residues long. CDR3: CASSKGDSENEQYF. CDR3 bases: TGTGCCAGCAGCAAAGGGGACAGCGAAAACGAGCAGTACTTC.

The V gene is TRBV28, the J gene TRBJ2-7; tentatively, D is TRBD1 (5 bases). The CDR3 has 15 amino acids. The V and J ends lost 2 bases and 2 bases respectively, with 13 bases between them. Germline CDR1 MDHEN, CDR2 SYDVKM. The CDR3 spells CASSLLGARTYEQYF. As DNA, the CDR3 is TGTGCCAGCAGTTTACTAGGGGCCCGCACCTACGAGCAGTACTTC.

This CDR3 is CALGGTSGRVPTDEQYF. The CDR3 region has the DNA TGTGCCTTGGGGGGGACTAGCGGGAGAGTACCGACGGACGAGCAGTACTTC. This chain links TRBV2 with TRBJ2-7; 14 nucleotides align to TRBD2. V trimming: 11 bases; J trimming: 5 bases; junction bases outside the gene matches: 17. The CDR3 loop spans 17 amino acids. Per germline, CDR1 SNHLY and CDR2 FYNNEI.

The genes are TRBV2 and TRBJ2-7; TRBD1 aligns across 8 bases. From germline, CDR1 is SNHLY and CDR2 FYNNEI. V lost 7 bases, J lost 2 bases, and 4 bases stayed unmatched. The CDR3 is made up of 13 amino acids. As DNA, the CDR3 is TGTGCCAGCATCACGGGACAGGCCTACGAGCAGTACTTC. Its translation: CASITGQAYEQYF. Full variable domain (remainder filled in from reference TRBV2 and TRBJ2-7): EPEVTQTPSHQVTQMGQEVILRCVPISNHLYFYWYRQILGQKVEFLVSFYNNEISEKSEIFDDQFSVERPDGSNFTLKIRSTKLEDSAMYFCASITGQAYEQYFGPGTRLTVT.